Listed below are T cell receptor beta chains from one sample, sequenced in a study of CD8 T cells in Susac syndrome. MiXCR, run by TCRdb on the immunoSEQ multiplex PCR reads, gives a single entry per CDR3 protein. This table has tens of thousands of distinct CDR3 sequences, over 90% appearing once. Sequencing was done on a sample of CD8+ T cells from PBMCs. Receptors originate from a human donor with Susac syndrome. CDR3s include the opening cysteine and the closing phenylalanine or tryptophan. A D gene is named only where the DNA matches it firmly. Some rows mark clone size as missing; the rest say once, few, many or name a class of expanded clone.

TRBV19	-	TRBJ1-1	-	TGTGCCAGTAGTGCCACAGTGAACACTGAAGCTTTCTTT	CASSATVNTEAFF
TRBV27	-	TRBJ2-5	-	TGTGCCAGCAGTTTAAGGGTTCGGGGACAAGAGACCCAGTACTTC	CASSLRVRGQETQYF
TRBV6-5	-	TRBJ2-6	-	TGTGCCAGCAGTTACTCGACCGGGACTGGGGCCAACGTCCTGACTTTC	CASSYSTGTGANVLTF
TRBV11-2	-	TRBJ2-3	-	TGTGCCAGCAGCTTAGACAGAAGCACAGATACGCAGTATTTT	CASSLDRSTDTQYF
TRBV3-1	-	TRBJ2-7	-	TGTGCCAGCAGCCACACGAAAAACGAGCAGTACTTC	CASSHTKNEQYF
TRBV12-3/TRBV12-4	-	TRBJ2-1	-	TGTGCCAGCAGTGTGGTTAGTGGCGATGAGCAGTTCTTC	CASSVVSGDEQFF
TRBV20-1	-	TRBJ1-2	-	TGCAGTGCTAGGACGGTAGGGGAGGGAATTGGCTACACCTTC	CSARTVGEGIGYTF
TRBV27	-	TRBJ1-5	-	TGTGCCAGCAGCACCAGAGAGTATAGCAATCAGCCCCAGCATTTT	CASSTREYSNQPQHF
TRBV4-1	-	TRBJ2-7	-	TGCGCCAGCAGCCAAGGGCGCGGGTCCGTCTACGAGCAGTACTTC	CASSQGRGSVYEQYF
TRBV20-1	-	TRBJ1-1	TRBD1	TGCAGTGCTAGAGAGTACACGACAGGGGGCATGAACACTGAAGCTTTCTTT	CSAREYTTGGMNTEAFF
TRBV6-2/TRBV6-3	-	TRBJ2-2	-	TGTGCCAGCGGCCGGGACACCGGGGAGCTGTTTTTT	CASGRDTGELFF
TRBV7-3	-	TRBJ2-1	-	TGTGCCAGCAGCTTAACGGGGGGCGGGGATGAGCAGTTCTTC	CASSLTGGGDEQFF
TRBV29-1	once	TRBJ2-5	-	TGCAGCGCCGACGAGTTTGGAAAGACCCAGTACTTC	CSADEFGKTQYF
TRBV6-1	-	TRBJ2-5	-	TGTGCCAGCTGGAGGCAGGTGCTGGGTGAGACCCAGTACTTC	CASWRQVLGETQYF
TRBV28	few	TRBJ2-7	TRBD1	TGTGCCAGCAGTTCCACGGACAGGAGCTACGAGCAGTACTTC	CASSSTDRSYEQYF